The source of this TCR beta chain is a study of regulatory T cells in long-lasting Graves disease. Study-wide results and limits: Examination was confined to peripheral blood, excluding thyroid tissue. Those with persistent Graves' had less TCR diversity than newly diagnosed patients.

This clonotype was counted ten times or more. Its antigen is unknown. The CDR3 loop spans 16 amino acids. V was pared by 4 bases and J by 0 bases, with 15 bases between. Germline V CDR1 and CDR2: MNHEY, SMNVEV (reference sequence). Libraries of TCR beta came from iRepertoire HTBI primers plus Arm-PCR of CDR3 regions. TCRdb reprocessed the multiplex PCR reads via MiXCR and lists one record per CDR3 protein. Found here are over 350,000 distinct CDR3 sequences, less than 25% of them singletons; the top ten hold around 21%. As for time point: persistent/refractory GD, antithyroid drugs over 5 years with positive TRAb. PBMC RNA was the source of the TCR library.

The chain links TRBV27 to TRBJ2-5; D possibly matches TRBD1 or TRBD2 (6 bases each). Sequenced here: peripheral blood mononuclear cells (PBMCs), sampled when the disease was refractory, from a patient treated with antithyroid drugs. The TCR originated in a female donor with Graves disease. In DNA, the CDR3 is TGTGCCAGCAGTTCGTACAGGGAGGCCAACCAAGAGACCCAGTACTTC. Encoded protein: CASSSYREANQETQYF.